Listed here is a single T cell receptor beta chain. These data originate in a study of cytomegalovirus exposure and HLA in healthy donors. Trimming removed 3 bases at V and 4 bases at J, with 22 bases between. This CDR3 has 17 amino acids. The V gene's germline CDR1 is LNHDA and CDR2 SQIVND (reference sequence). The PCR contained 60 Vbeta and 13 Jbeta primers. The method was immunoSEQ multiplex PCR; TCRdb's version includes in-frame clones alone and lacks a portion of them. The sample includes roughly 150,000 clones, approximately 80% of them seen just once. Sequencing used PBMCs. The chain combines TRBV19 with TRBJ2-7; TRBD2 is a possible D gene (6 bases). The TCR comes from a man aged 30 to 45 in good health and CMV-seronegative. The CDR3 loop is CASSIGLTPLGGYEQYF. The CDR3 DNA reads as TGTGCCAGTAGTATCGGCTTGACCCCCCTGGGGGGTTACGAGCAGTACTTC.